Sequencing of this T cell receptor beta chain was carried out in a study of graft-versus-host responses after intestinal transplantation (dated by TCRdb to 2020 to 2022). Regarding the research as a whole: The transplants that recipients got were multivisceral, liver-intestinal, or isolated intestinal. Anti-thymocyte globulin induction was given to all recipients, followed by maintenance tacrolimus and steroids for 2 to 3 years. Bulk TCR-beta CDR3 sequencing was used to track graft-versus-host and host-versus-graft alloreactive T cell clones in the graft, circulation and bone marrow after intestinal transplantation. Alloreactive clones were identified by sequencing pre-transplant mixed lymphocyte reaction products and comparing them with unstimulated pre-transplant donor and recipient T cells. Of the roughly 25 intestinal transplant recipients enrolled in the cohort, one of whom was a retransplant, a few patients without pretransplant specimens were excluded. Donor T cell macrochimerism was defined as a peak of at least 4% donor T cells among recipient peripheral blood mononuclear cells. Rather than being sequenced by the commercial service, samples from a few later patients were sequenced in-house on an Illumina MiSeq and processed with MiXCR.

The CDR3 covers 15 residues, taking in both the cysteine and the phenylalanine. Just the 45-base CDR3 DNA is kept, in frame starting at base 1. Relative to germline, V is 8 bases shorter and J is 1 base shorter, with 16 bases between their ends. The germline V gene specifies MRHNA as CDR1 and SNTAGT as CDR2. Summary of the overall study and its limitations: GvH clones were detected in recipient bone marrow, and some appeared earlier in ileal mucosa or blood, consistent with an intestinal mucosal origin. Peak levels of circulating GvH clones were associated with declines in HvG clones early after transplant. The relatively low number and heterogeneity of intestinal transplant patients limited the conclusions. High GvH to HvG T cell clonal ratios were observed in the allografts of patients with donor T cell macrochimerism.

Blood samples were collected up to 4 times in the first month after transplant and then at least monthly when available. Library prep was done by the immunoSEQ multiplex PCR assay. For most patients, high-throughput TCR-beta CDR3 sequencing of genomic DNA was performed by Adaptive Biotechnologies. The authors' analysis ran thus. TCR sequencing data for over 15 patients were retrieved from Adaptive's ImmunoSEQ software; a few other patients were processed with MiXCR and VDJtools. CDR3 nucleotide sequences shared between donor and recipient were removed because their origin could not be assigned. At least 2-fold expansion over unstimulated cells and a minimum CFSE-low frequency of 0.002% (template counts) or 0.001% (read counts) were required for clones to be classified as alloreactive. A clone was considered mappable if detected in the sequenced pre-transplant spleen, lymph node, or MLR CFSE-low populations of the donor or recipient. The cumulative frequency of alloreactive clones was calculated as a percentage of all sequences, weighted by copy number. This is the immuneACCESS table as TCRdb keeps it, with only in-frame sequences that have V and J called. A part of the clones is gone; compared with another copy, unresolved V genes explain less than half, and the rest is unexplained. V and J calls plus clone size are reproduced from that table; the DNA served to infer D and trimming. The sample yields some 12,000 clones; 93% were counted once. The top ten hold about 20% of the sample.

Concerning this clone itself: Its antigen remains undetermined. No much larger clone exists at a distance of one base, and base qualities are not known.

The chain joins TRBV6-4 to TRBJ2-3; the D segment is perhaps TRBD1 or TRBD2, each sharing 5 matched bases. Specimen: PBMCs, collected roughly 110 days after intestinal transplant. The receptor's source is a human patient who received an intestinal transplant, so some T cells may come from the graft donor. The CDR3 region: CASSPNRGGTDTQYF. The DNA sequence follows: TGTGCCAGCTCCCCCAACCGAGGGGGCACAGATACGCAGTATTTT.